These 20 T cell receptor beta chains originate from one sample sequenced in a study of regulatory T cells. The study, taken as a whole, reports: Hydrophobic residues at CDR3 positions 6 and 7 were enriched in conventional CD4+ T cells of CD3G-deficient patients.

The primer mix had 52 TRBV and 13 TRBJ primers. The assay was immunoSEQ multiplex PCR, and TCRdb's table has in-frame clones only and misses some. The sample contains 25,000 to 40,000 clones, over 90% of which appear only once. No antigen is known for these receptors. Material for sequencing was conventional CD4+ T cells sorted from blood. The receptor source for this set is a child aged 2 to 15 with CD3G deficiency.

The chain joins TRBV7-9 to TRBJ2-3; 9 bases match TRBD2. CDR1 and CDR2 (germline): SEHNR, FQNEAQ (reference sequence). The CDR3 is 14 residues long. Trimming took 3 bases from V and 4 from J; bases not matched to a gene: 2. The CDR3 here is CASSLTSGADTQYF. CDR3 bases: TGTGCCAGCAGCTTGACTAGCGGTGCAGATACGCAGTATTTT. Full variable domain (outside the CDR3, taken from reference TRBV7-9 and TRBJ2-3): DTGVSQNPRHKITKRGQNVTFRCDPISEHNRLYWYRQTLGQGPEFLTYFQNEAQLEKSRLLSDRFSAERPKGSFSTLEIQRTEQGDSAMYLCASSLTSGADTQYFGPGTRLTVL.

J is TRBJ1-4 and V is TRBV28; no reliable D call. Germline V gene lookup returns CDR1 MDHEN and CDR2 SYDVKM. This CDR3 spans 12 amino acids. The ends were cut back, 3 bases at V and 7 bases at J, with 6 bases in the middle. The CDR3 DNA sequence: TGTGCCAGCAGTTTCTCTCGTGAAAAACTGTTTTTT. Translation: CASSFSREKLFF.

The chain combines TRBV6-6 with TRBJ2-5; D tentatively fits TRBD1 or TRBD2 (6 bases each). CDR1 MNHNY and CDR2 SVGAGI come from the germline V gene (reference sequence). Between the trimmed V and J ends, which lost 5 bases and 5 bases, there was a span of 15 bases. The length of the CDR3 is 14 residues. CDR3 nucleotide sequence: TGTGCCAGCAGTCAAGGGGGGTTGGCGGAGACCCAGTACTTC. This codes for CASSQGGLAETQYF.

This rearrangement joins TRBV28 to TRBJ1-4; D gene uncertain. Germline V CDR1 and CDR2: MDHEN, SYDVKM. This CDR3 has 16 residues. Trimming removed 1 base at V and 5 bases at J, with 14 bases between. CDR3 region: CASSLSFPDGNEKLFF. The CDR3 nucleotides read TGTGCCAGCAGTTTATCGTTTCCGGACGGGAATGAAAAACTGTTTTTT.

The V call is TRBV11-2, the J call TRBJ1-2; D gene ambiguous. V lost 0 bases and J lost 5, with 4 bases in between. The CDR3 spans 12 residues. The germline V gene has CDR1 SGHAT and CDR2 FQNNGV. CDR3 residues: CASSLEGYGYTF. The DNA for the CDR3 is TGTGCCAGCAGCTTAGAGGGTTATGGCTACACCTTC.

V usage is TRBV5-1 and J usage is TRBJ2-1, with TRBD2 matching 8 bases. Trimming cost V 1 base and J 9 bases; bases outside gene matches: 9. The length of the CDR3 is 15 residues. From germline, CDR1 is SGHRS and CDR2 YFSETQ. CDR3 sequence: CASSLLLAGLSEQFF. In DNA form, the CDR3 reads TGCGCCAGCAGCTTGCTATTAGCGGGATTGAGTGAGCAGTTCTTC.

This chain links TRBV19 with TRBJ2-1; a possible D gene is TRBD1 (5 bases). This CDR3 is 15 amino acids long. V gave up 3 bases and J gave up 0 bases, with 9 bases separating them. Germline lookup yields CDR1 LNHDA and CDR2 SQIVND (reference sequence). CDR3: CASSITGSSYNEQFF. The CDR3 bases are TGTGCCAGTAGTATTACAGGCAGCTCCTACAATGAGCAGTTCTTC. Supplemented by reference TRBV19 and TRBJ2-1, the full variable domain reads DGGITQSPKYLFRKEGQNVTLSCEQNLNHDAMYWYRQDPGQGLRLIYYSQIVNDFQKGDIAEGYSVSREKKESFPLTVTSAQKNPTAFYLCASSITGSSYNEQFFGPGTRLTVL.

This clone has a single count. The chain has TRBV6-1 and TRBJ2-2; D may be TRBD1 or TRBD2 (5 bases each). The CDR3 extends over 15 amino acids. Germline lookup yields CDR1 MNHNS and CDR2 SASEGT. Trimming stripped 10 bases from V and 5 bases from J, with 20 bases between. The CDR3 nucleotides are TGTGCCACGAGGGACCGCCGTCGTTGGACCGGGGAGCTGTTTTTT. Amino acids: CATRDRRRWTGELFF.

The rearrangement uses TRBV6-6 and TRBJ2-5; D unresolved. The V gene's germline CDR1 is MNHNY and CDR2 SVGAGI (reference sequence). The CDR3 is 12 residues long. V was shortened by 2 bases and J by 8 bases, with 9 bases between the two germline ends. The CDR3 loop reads CASSYAPQTQYF. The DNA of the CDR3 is TGTGCCAGCAGTTACGCCCCACAAACCCAGTACTTC.

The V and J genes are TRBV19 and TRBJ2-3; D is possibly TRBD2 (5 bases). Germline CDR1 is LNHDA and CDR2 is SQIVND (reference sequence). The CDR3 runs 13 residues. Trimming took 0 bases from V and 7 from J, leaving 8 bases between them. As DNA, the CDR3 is TGTGCCAGTAGTATAGAACGGGGAAATACGCAGTATTTT. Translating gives CASSIERGNTQYF.

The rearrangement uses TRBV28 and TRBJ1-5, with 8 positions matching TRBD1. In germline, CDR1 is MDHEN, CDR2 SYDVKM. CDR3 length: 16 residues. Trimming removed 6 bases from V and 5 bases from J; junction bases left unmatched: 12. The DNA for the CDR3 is TGTGCCAGCAGCTCGACCCGACAGGGGAAGTATCAGCCCCAGCATTTT. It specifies CASSSTRQGKYQPQHF.

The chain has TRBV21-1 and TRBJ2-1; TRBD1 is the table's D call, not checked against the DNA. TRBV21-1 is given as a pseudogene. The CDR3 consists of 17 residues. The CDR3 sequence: CASSKGGWAGADNEQFF. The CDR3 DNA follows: TGTGCCAGCAGCAAAGGAGGATGGGCAGGGGCTGACAATGAGCAGTTCTTC.

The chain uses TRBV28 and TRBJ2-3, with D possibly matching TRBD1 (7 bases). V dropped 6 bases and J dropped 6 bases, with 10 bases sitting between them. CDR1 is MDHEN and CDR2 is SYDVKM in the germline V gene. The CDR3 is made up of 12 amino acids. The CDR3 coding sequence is TGTGCCAGCAGCTCAGGGGGGGATACGCAGTATTTT. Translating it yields CASSSGGDTQYF.

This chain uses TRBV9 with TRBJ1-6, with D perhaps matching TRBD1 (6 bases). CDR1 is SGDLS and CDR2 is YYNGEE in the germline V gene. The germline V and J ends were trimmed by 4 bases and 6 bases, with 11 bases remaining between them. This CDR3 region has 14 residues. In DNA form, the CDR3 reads TGTGCCAGCAGCCGTCAGGGGACTAATTCACCCCTCCACTTT. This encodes CASSRQGTNSPLHF.

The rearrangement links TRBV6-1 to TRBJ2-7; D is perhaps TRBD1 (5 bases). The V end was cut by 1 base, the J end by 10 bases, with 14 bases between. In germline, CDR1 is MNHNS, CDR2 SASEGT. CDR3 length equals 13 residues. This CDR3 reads CASSEGPYRSQYF. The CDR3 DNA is TGTGCCAGCAGTGAAGGGCCCTACAGGTCACAGTACTTC.

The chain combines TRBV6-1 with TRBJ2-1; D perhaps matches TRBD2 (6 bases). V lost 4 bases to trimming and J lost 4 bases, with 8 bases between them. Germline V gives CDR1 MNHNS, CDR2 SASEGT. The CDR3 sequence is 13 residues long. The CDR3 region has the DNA TGTGCCAGCAGTGTCAGCGGGTACAATGAGCAGTTCTTC. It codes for CASSVSGYNEQFF.

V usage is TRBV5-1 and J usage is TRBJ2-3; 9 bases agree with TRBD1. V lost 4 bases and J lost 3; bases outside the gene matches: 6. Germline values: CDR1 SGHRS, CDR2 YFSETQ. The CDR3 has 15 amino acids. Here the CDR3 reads CASSPGGTGTDTQYF. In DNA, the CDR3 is TGCGCCAGCAGCCCCGGGGGGACAGGGACAGATACGCAGTATTTT.

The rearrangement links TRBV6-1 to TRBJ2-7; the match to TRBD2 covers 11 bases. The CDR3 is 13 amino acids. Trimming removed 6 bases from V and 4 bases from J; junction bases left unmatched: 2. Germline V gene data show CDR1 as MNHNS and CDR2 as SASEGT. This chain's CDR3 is CASRASGRYEQYF. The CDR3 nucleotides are TGTGCCAGCAGGGCTAGCGGGAGGTACGAGCAGTACTTC.

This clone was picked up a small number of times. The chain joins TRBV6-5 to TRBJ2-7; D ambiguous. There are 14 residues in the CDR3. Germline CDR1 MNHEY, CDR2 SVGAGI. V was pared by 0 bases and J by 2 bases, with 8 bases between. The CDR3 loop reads CASSYSARPYEQYF. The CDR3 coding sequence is TGTGCCAGCAGTTACTCAGCCAGGCCCTACGAGCAGTACTTC.

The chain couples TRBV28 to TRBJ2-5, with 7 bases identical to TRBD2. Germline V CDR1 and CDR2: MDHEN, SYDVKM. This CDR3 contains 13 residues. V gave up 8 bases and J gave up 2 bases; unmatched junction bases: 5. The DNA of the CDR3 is TGTGCCAGCTCTAGCGGAGTTCAAGAGACCCAGTACTTC. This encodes CASSSGVQETQYF.